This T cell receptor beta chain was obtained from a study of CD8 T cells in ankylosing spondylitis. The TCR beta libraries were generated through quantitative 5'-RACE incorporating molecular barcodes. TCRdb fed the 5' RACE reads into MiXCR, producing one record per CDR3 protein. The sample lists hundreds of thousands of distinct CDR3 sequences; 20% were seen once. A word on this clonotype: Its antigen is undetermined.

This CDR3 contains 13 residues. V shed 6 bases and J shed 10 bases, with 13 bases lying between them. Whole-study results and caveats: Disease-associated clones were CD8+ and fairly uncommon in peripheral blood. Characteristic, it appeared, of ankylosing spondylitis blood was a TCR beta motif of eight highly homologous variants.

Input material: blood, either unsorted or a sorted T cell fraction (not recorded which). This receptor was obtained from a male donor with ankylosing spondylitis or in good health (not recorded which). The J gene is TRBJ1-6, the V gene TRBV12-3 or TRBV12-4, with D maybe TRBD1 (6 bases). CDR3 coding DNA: TGTGCCAGCAGCATCTACAGGGACTCACCCCTCCACTTT. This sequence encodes CASSIYRDSPLHF.